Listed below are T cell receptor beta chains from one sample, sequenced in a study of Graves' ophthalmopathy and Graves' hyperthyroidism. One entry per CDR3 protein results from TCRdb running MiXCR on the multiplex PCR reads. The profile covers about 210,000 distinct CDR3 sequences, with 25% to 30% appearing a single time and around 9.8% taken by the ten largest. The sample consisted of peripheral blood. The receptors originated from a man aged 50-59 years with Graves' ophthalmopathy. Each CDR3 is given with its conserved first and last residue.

CDR3: CASSSGTIQETQYF
J: TRBJ2-5
V: TRBV6-5

CDR3: CASSPPTASNSPLHF
J: TRBJ1-6
V: TRBV4-1

CDR3: CASSLASTEAFF
J: TRBJ1-1
V: TRBV7-9

CDR3: CASQSLAGVTGELFF
J: TRBJ2-2
V: TRBV28

CDR3: CSVETVNTGELFF
J: TRBJ2-2
V: TRBV29-1

CDR3: CASGWDSFSNYGYTF
J: TRBJ1-2
V: TRBV28

CDR3: CASSWGTAAEAFF
J: TRBJ1-1
V: TRBV5-1

CDR3: CASSPSIGLNTEAFF
J: TRBJ1-1
V: TRBV11-2

CDR3: CASSQDQWGAAGTGELFF
J: TRBJ2-2
V: TRBV4-3

CDR3: CASRIRLGPFNTEAFF
J: TRBJ1-1
V: TRBV19

CDR3: CASNPTGVSYEQYF
J: TRBJ2-7
V: TRBV6-2/TRBV6-3

CDR3: CASSYPTSQETQYF
J: TRBJ2-5
V: TRBV6-2/TRBV6-3

CDR3: CASSALLAPNTGELFF
J: TRBJ2-2
V: TRBV6-1

CDR3: CASRERGAHTEAFF
J: TRBJ1-1
V: TRBV28

CDR3: CASSPRTGSNTEAFF
J: TRBJ1-1
V: TRBV28

CDR3: CSARGSGASSGNTIYF
J: TRBJ1-3
V: TRBV20-1

CDR3: CATSGLAGVETQYF
J: TRBJ2-5
V: TRBV10-3

CDR3: CASRTPGTGNYEQYF
J: TRBJ2-7
V: TRBV6-1

CDR3: CASSLGQGEIGQYF
J: TRBJ2-7
V: TRBV6-5

CDR3: CASRKTGSIGTYEQYF
J: TRBJ2-7
V: TRBV28

CDR3: CASSLGLFGYSTGELFF
J: TRBJ2-2
V: TRBV7-2

CDR3: CASRRPLVEQYF
J: TRBJ2-7
V: TRBV6-2/TRBV6-3

CDR3: CASGLVSGSLTYEQYF
J: TRBJ2-7
V: TRBV12-5

CDR3: CASKGTAAYEQYF
J: TRBJ2-7
V: TRBV6-1

CDR3: CASSRSAGGSWETQYF
J: TRBJ2-5
V: TRBV7-8

CDR3: CASSQTGQGKTQYF
J: TRBJ2-5
V: TRBV7-2

CDR3: CAIRAPGRGAEAFF
J: TRBJ1-1
V: TRBV12-3/TRBV12-4

CDR3: CASSAGTGKSQPQHF
J: TRBJ1-5
V: TRBV28

CDR3: CAIRTSGSGEQYF
J: TRBJ2-7
V: TRBV10-3

CDR3: CASLGQGLEQYF
J: TRBJ2-7
V: TRBV28

CDR3: CASSLPGTGNYEQYF
J: TRBJ2-7
V: TRBV6-2/TRBV6-3

CDR3: CASSPPGAANYGYTF
J: TRBJ1-2
V: TRBV12-3/TRBV12-4

CDR3: CASRPGQTSTGELFF
J: TRBJ2-2
V: TRBV28

CDR3: CASSYSPRVVRHEQYF
J: TRBJ2-7
V: TRBV6-5

CDR3: CASFREGRDTGELFF
J: TRBJ2-2
V: TRBV12-3/TRBV12-4

CDR3: CSARAASSPYEQYF
J: TRBJ2-7
V: TRBV20-1

CDR3: CASRRTGSGELFF
J: TRBJ2-2
V: TRBV11-3

CDR3: CASRTTGEDEQYF
J: TRBJ2-7
V: TRBV6-2/TRBV6-3

CDR3: CASSTSGTGVVEQYF
J: TRBJ2-7
V: TRBV6-1

CDR3: CASSFTPLGYNQPQHF
J: TRBJ1-5
V: TRBV7-8

CDR3: CATKGDRKRKTQYF
J: TRBJ2-5
V: TRBV24-1

CDR3: CSAPPWRENTGELFF
J: TRBJ2-2
V: TRBV20-1

CDR3: CASSRPPGVGTEAFF
J: TRBJ1-1
V: TRBV6-1

CDR3: CASSLGGDPGNQPQHF
J: TRBJ1-5
V: TRBV28

CDR3: CASSALQETQYF
J: TRBJ2-5
V: TRBV28

CDR3: CASSPVGPSETQYF
J: TRBJ2-5
V: TRBV11-2

CDR3: CASSPQGARGEAFF
J: TRBJ1-1
V: TRBV7-2

CDR3: CASSHGDTGTGYTF
J: TRBJ1-2
V: TRBV12-3/TRBV12-4

CDR3: CASTPGRSNQPQHF
J: TRBJ1-5
V: TRBV6-2/TRBV6-3

CDR3: CSAVDSYYGYTF
J: TRBJ1-2
V: TRBV29-1

CDR3: CASSPGLAGEGVLETQYF
J: TRBJ2-5
V: TRBV27

CDR3: CASSLTGYGSPLHF
J: TRBJ1-6
V: TRBV11-3

CDR3: CASSAVIGNTIYF
J: TRBJ1-3
V: TRBV12-3/TRBV12-4

CDR3: CAISDSPGPFQYF
J: TRBJ2-4
V: TRBV10-3

CDR3: CASKTTHSGNTIYF
J: TRBJ1-3
V: TRBV6-1

CDR3: CATSRGFGGSSYEQYF
J: TRBJ2-7
V: TRBV15

CDR3: CASSLATGVNQPQHF
J: TRBJ1-5
V: TRBV7-8